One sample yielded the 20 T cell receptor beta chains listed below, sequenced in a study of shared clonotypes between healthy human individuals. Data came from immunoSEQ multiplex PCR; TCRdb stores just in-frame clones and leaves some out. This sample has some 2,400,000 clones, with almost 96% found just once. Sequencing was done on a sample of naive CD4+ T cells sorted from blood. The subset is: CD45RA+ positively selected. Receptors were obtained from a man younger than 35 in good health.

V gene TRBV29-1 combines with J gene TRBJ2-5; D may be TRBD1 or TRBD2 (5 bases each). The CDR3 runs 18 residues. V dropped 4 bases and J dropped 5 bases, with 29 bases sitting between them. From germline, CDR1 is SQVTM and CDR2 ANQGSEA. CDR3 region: CSVGPAVGGTLERETQYF. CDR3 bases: TGCAGCGTTGGGCCCGCTGTGGGTGGGACGCTTGAACGGGAGACCCAGTACTTC.

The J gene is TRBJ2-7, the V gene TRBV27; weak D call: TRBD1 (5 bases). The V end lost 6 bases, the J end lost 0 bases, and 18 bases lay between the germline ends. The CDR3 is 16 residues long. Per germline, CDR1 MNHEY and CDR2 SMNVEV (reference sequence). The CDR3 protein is CASSLGFGATSYEQYF. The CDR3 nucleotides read TGTGCCAGCAGCCTAGGGTTTGGGGCCACCTCCTACGAGCAGTACTTC.

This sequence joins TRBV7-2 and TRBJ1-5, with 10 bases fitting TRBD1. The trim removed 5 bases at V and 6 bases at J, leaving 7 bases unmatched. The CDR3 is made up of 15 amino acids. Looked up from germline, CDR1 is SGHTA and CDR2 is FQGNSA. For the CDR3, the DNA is TGTGCCAGCAGCCCAGGACAGGGGGGGATTCAGCCCCAGCATTTT. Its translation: CASSPGQGGIQPQHF.

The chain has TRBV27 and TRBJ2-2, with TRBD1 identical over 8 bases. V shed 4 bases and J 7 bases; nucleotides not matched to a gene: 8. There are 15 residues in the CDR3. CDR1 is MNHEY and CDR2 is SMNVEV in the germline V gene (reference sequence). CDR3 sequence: CASSWSGQGHGELFF. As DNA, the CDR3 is TGTGCCAGCAGTTGGTCAGGACAGGGACACGGGGAGCTGTTTTTT.

DNA for the CDR3: TGTGCCAGTAGCCCTATAGGGCAGCGCGACCACTCCTACGAGCAGTACTTC. Amino acids: CASSPIGQRDHSYEQYF. The chain combines TRBV19 with TRBJ2-7; no clear D gene. The CDR3 covers 17 residues. With 6 bases removed from V and 0 bases from J, the gap between germline ends came to 21 bases. The germline CDR1 and CDR2 sequences are LNHDA and SQIVND (reference sequence).

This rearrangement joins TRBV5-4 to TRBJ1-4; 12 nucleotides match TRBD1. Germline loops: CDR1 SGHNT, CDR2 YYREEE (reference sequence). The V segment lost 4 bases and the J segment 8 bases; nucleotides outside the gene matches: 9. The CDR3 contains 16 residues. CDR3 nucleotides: TGTGCCAGCAGCCTATCGGGGGACAGGGGGCTCGAAAAACTGTTTTTT. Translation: CASSLSGDRGLEKLFF. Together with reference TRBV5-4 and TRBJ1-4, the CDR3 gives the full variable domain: ETGVTQSPTHLIKTRGQQVTLRCSSQSGHNTVSWYQQALGQGPQFIFQYYREEENGRGNFPPRFSGLQFPNYSSELNVNALELDDSALYLCASSLSGDRGLEKLFFGSGTQLSVL.

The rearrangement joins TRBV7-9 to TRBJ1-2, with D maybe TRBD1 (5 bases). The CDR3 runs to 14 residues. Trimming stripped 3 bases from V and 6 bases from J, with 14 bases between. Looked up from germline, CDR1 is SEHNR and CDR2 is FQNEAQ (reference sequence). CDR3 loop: CASSLEVIRDGYTF. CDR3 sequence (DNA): TGTGCCAGCAGCTTGGAGGTAATCAGGGATGGCTACACCTTC.

The CDR3 DNA is TGCGCCAGCAGCTGGGAAAAGGGGCGGATCCAAGAGACCCAGTACTTC. Its protein is CASSWEKGRIQETQYF. The rearrangement links TRBV5-1 to TRBJ2-5; D is possibly TRBD1 (5 bases). V lost 3 bases and J 1 base, leaving 16 bases between the germline ends. Germline-derived CDR1 and CDR2 are SGHRS and YFSETQ. The CDR3 runs 16 residues. The full variable domain, with the rest looked up from reference TRBV5-1 and TRBJ2-5, is KAGVTQTPRYLIKTRGQQVTLSCSPISGHRSVSWYQQTPGQGLQFLFEYFSETQRNKGNFPGRFSGRQFSNSRSEMNVSTLELGDSALYLCASSWEKGRIQETQYFGPGTRLLVL.

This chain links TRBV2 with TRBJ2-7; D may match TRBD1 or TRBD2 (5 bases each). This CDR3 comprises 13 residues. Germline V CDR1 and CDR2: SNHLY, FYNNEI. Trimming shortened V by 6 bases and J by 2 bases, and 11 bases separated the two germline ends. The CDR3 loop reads CASRNRTPYEQYF. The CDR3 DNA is TGTGCCAGCAGGAACAGGACTCCCTACGAGCAGTACTTC.

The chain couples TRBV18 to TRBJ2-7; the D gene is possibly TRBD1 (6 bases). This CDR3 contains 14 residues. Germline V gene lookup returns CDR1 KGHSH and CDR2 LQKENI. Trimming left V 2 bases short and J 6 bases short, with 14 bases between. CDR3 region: CASSPWGPASEQYF. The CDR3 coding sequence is TGTGCCAGCTCACCATGGGGGCCCGCGTCCGAGCAGTACTTC.

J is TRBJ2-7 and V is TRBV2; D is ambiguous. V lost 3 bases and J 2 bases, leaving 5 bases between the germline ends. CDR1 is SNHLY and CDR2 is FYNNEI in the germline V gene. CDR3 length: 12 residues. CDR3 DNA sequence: TGTGCCAGCAGTGACGGTCCCTACGAGCAGTACTTC. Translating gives CASSDGPYEQYF. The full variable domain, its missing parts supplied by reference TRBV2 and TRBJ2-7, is EPEVTQTPSHQVTQMGQEVILRCVPISNHLYFYWYRQILGQKVEFLVSFYNNEISEKSEIFDDQFSVERPDGSNFTLKIRSTKLEDSAMYFCASSDGPYEQYFGPGTRLTVT.

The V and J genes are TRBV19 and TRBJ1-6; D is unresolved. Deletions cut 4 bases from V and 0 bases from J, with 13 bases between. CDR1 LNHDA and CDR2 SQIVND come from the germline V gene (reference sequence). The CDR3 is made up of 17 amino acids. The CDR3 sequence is CASSKGVESSYNSPLHF. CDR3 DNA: TGTGCCAGTAGTAAGGGAGTCGAAAGCTCCTATAATTCACCCCTCCACTTT.

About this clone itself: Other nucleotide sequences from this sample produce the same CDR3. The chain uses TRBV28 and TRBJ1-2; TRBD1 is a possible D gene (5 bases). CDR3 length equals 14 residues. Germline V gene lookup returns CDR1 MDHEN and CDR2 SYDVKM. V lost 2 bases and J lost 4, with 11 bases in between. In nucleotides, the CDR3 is TGTGCCAGCAGTTTAGGGACGGGGGGCTATGGCTACACCTTC. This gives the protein CASSLGTGGYGYTF.

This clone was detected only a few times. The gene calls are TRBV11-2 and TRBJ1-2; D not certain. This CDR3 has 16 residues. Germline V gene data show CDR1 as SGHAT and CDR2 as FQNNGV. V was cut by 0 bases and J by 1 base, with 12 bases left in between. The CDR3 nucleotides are TGTGCCAGCAGCTTAGAGAGCCAGTGGGTTAACTATGGCTACACCTTC. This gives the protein CASSLESQWVNYGYTF.

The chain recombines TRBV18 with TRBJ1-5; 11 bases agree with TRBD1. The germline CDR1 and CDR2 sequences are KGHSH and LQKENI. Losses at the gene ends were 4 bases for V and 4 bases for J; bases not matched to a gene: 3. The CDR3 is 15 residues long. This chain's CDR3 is CASSLGTGGNQPQHF. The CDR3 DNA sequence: TGTGCCAGCTCACTTGGGACAGGGGGTAATCAGCCCCAGCATTTT.

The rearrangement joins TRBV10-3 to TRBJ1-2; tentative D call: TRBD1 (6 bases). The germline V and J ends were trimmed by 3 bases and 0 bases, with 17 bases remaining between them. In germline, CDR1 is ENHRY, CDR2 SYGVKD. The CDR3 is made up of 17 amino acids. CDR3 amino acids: CAISELVGGIANYGYTF. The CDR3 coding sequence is TGTGCCATCAGTGAACTGGTGGGGGGCATAGCTAACTATGGCTACACCTTC.

In DNA, the CDR3 is TGTGCCAGCAGGCAGGGAGGACAGCCCCAGCATTTT. Amino acids: CASRQGGQPQHF. The chain combines TRBV7-9 with TRBJ1-5, with TRBD1 as a possible D gene (5 bases). This CDR3 contains 12 residues. V lost 6 bases to trimming and J lost 7 bases, with 10 bases between them. The germline gives CDR1 SEHNR, CDR2 FQNEAQ (reference sequence).

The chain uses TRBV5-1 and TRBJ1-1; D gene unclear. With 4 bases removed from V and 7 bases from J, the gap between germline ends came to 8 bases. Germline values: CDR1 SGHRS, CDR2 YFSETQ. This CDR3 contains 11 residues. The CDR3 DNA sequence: TGCGCCAGCAGCGAAGACGGTGAAGCTTTCTTT. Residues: CASSEDGEAFF.

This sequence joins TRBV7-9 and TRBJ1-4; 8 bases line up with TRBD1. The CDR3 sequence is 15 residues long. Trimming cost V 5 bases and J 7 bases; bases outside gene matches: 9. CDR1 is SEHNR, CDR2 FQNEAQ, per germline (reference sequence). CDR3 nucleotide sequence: TGTGCCAGCAGCAAAGCAGGGGGCATTGGTGAAAAACTGTTTTTT. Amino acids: CASSKAGGIGEKLFF.

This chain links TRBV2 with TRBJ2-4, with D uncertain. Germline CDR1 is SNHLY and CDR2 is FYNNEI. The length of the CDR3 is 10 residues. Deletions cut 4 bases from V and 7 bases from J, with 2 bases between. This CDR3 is CASSVNIQYF. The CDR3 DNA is TGTGCCAGCAGTGTTAACATTCAGTACTTC. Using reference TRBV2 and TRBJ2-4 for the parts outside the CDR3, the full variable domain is EPEVTQTPSHQVTQMGQEVILRCVPISNHLYFYWYRQILGQKVEFLVSFYNNEISEKSEIFDDQFSVERPDGSNFTLKIRSTKLEDSAMYFCASSVNIQYFGAGTRLSVL.